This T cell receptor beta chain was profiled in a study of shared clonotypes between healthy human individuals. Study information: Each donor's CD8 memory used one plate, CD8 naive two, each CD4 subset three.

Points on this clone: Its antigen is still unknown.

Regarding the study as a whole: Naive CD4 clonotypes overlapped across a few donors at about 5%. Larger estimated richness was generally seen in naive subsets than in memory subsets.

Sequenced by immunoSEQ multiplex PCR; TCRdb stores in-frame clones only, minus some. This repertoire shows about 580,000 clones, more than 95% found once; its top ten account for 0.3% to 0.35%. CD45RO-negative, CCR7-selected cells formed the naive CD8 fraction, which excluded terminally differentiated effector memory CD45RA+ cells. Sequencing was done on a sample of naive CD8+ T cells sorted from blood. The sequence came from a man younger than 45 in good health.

The CDR3 bases are TGTGCCAGCAGTACGTTGGGGGAAGCCAAAAACATTCAGTACTTC. This sequence encodes CASSTLGEAKNIQYF. V and J are TRBV13 and TRBJ2-4; D might be TRBD1 or TRBD2, each matching 5 bases. Germline CDR1 is PRHDT and CDR2 is FYEKMQ (reference sequence). Trimming cost V 6 bases and J 0 bases, with 12 bases left between them. CDR3 length equals 15 residues.